Below, one T cell receptor (beta chain) is given with its context. The record originates from a study of cytomegalovirus exposure and HLA in healthy donors. The primer mix had 60 Vbeta and 13 Jbeta primers. Assay: immunoSEQ multiplex PCR; the TCRdb copy retains only in-frame clones and omits some. The top ten clones hold roughly 1.3% of a sample with about 190,000 clones, about nine tenths of them seen once. Germline V gives CDR1 SGHKS, CDR2 YYEKEE (reference sequence). V lost 3 bases, J lost 0 bases, and 15 bases lay in between. This CDR3 contains 16 residues. This chain links TRBV5-5 with TRBJ1-1; D is possibly TRBD1 (6 bases). Sequenced sample: PBMCs. This clonotype originated in a man in his thirties or forties in good health and CMV-seronegative. The CDR3: CASSSTGQRVNTEAFF. The CDR3, as DNA: TGTGCCAGCAGCTCAACAGGACAGAGAGTGAACACTGAAGCTTTCTTT.